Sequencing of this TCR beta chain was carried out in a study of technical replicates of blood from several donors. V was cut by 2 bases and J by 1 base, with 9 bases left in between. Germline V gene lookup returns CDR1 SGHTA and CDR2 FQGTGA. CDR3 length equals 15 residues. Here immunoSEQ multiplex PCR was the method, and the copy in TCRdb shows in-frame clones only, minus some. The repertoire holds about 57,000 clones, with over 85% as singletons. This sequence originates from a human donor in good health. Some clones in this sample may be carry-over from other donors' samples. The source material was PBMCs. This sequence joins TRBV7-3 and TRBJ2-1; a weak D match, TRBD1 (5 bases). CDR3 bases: TGTGCCAGCAGCTTAGGGGCCGGTTCCTACAATGAGCAGTTCTTC. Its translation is CASSLGAGSYNEQFF.